This T cell receptor beta chain came from a study of T cell responses to AZD1222 COVID-19 vaccine. Second-dose schedules of about 4 or about 12 weeks were combined. Sequencing used immunoSEQ multiplex PCR; TCRdb keeps in-frame clones, though not all of them. The sample has over 70,000 clones; approximately 89% are singletons. There are 18 residues in the CDR3. Germline values: CDR1 SGHAT, CDR2 FQNNGV. J lost 3 bases, V lost 6 bases, and 16 bases had no gene match. This receptor was identified in an adult who received the AZD1222 COVID-19 vaccine. Sequencing used peripheral blood, obtained 28 days after the second AZD1222 dose. J is TRBJ2-7 and V is TRBV11-2; 11 bases match TRBD1. The CDR3 DNA follows: TGTGCCAGCAGATCCCTCACCGGGACAGGGGGACCCAACTACGAGCAGTACTTC. Protein: CASRSLTGTGGPNYEQYF.